This TCR beta chain was retrieved from a study of T cell responses to AZD1222 COVID-19 vaccine. Study background: Second-dose schedules of about 4 or about 12 weeks were combined. Study results and limitations: Targets within unmutated variant regions were reportedly found for nearly half of spike-specific TCRs. Spike-specific TCR breadth and depth went up after people got two AZD1222 doses. Repertoires were obtained only post-peak T cell response.

Produced via immunoSEQ multiplex PCR; TCRdb's table is partial and in-frame only. The sample has 94,000 or so clones, roughly 90% seen once. Worth noting for this clone: The antigen remains unidentified. The junction and the germline gene differ at one end; a read error may be behind it.

This clonotype was obtained from an adult in good health. The material sequenced was peripheral blood, taken on day 0 of AZD1222 vaccination.

In DNA, the CDR3 is TGTGCTAGCAGCTCCGGGACTAGCTTTTCGGGTGAGCAGTTCTTC. Translation gives CASSSGTSFSGEQFF. The chain links TRBV7-7 to TRBJ2-1; TRBD2 agrees at 9 bases. The CDR3 has 15 residues. Germline V CDR1 and CDR2: SSHAT, FNYEAQ (reference sequence).